This T cell receptor beta chain is from a study of cytomegalovirus exposure and HLA in healthy donors. As for this clone: Its matching antigen is unknown.

Germline trimming cut 5 bases from V and 3 bases from J; bases unmatched to any gene: 7. The germline gives CDR1 SEHNR, CDR2 FQNEAQ (reference sequence). The CDR3 sequence is 15 residues long. The study ran its PCR with 60 Vbeta and 13 Jbeta primers. The protocol was immunoSEQ multiplex PCR, while the TCRdb copy is restricted to in-frame clones and leaves out a portion. This sample has a few hundred thousand clones, with about 80% found just once. General study points: Overall, about 160 TCR beta chains were annotated as cytomegalovirus-associated. In a later analysis, most CMV-associated TCR beta chains appeared HLA-restricted. An observed cluster of highly shared sequence variants was recorded as a likely sequencing artifact.

The sample consisted of PBMCs. This sequence joins TRBV7-9 and TRBJ2-3; 8 bases are a match to TRBD1. The sequence was obtained from a man between 35 and 55 years old in good health and CMV-seronegative. DNA for the CDR3: TGTGCCAGCAGCCCCGGACAGGGTTTGACAGATACGCAGTATTTT. This sequence encodes CASSPGQGLTDTQYF.